One sample yielded the 24 T cell receptor beta chains listed below, sequenced in a study of persistence of HIV-infected CD4 T cells. Cells were stimulated with overlapping HIV-1 Gag 15-mer peptides. Memory cells lacking CD40L and CD69 with high CD45RO were sorted. The libraries were made with immunoSEQ version 4 in survey mode. Method: immunoSEQ multiplex PCR; TCRdb's copy keeps in-frame clones and lacks some. The sample includes 36,000 or so clones, approximately 78% of them seen just once. Their antigen targets remain unknown. Sequencing used cultured CD4+ T cells from PBMCs, obtained from a patient who received antiretroviral therapy. The receptors derive from an adult with HIV. The donor label of this sample is uncertain.

Of note for this clone: Other DNA sequences in the same sample also yield this CDR3. Written as DNA, the CDR3 is TGTGCCAGCAGCGTAGGGTCTGGGGCCAACGTCCTGACTTTC. This translates into CASSVGSGANVLTF. The genes are TRBV9 and TRBJ2-6; D remains ambiguous. V was cut by 0 bases and J by 1 base, with 2 bases left in between. Germline V gene lookup returns CDR1 SGDLS and CDR2 YYNGEE. The CDR3 has 14 residues.

The chain combines TRBV5-5 with TRBJ2-6; D remains unclear. The CDR3 spans 15 residues. The V gene lost 0 bases and the J gene lost 0 bases, with 4 bases spanning the gap. Germline CDR1 reads SGHKS; CDR2 reads YYEKEE (reference sequence). Here the CDR3 DNA reads TGTGCCAGCAGCTTGGACCTCTCTGGGGCCAACGTCCTGACTTTC. Translating gives CASSLDLSGANVLTF.

V usage is TRBV29-1 and J usage is TRBJ2-6; no reliable D call. This CDR3 is 13 amino acids long. Trimming left V 3 bases short and J 2 bases short, with 5 bases between. Germline V gene sequence: CDR1 SQVTM, CDR2 ANQGSEA. The CDR3 coding sequence is TGCAGCGTTGACACCGCTGGGGCCAACGTCCTGACTTTC. Its translation is CSVDTAGANVLTF.

The chain carries TRBV5-1 and TRBJ2-1; D gene unclear. Between the trimmed V and J ends, which lost 4 bases and 5 bases, there was a span of 13 bases. This CDR3 contains 14 residues. Germline V gene sequence: CDR1 SGHRS, CDR2 YFSETQ. The CDR3: CASSLLSDDNEQFF. The CDR3 coding sequence is TGCGCCAGCAGCCTACTCTCCGACGACAATGAGCAGTTCTTC.

The chain links TRBV12-3 or TRBV12-4 to TRBJ1-2; the match to TRBD1 covers 10 bases. CDR3 length: 13 amino acids. The trim removed 6 bases at V and 7 bases at J, leaving 5 bases unmatched. The CDR3, as DNA: TGTGCCAGCAGCCACGGGACAGGGGTTGGCTACACCTTC. This gives the protein CASSHGTGVGYTF.

The V gene is TRBV5-1, the J gene TRBJ1-5; D gene unclear. The CDR3 sequence is 13 residues long. Trimming stripped 2 bases from V and 7 bases from J, with 10 bases between. Germline loops: CDR1 SGHRS, CDR2 YFSETQ. This CDR3 is CASSLGSDQPQHF. Here the CDR3 DNA reads TGCGCCAGCAGCTTAGGGAGCGACCAGCCCCAGCATTTT.

This clone was seen a few times. The chain carries TRBV10-2 and TRBJ2-7; D is unclear. The CDR3 sequence is 13 residues long. V was cut by 6 bases and J by 1 base, with 10 bases left in between. Germline lookup yields CDR1 WSHSY and CDR2 SAAADI. The DNA of the CDR3 is TGCGCCAGCAGAGCCGGGCCTTCCTACGAGCAGTACGTC. Protein product: CASRAGPSYEQYV.

V and J are TRBV3-1 (or the pseudogene TRBV3-2) and TRBJ2-1; 11 bases align to TRBD2. With 2 bases clipped from V and 12 bases from J, the junction kept 3 bases outside the gene matches. The CDR3 has 13 amino acids. Germline V CDR1 and CDR2: LGHDT, YNNKEL (reference sequence). CDR3 sequence reads: CASSQSTSGGQFF. DNA of the CDR3: TGTGCCAGCAGCCAAAGTACTAGCGGGGGGCAGTTCTTC.

This clone was found a few times. The V call is TRBV10-1, the J call TRBJ2-1; TRBD2 agrees at 11 bases. Trimming took 5 bases from V and 9 from J; bases not matched to a gene: 3. Germline loops: CDR1 WNHNN, CDR2 SYGVQD (reference sequence). This CDR3 region has 13 residues. CDR3 protein: CASSFSGGAEQFF. The CDR3 nucleotides read TGCGCCAGCAGTTTTAGCGGGGGGGCTGAGCAGTTCTTC.

The chain links TRBV27 to TRBJ2-1, with 9 bases lining up with TRBD1. Unmatched junction bases numbered 10, after V lost 6 bases and J lost 7 bases. The CDR3 is 15 amino acids. Germline lookup yields CDR1 MNHEY and CDR2 SMNVEV (reference sequence). The CDR3 loop is CASRKQGADLNEQFF. DNA for the CDR3: TGTGCCAGCAGGAAACAGGGGGCTGATCTGAATGAGCAGTTCTTC.

The V call is TRBV3-1 (or the pseudogene TRBV3-2), the J call TRBJ2-1; TRBD2 aligns across 8 bases. V lost 2 bases, J lost 7 bases, and 7 bases stayed unmatched. The CDR3 runs 15 residues. CDR1 is LGHDT, CDR2 YNNKEL, per germline (reference sequence). The CDR3 DNA sequence: TGTGCCAGCAGCCAACTCGGACTAGCATTAAATGAGCAGTTCTTC. Translation: CASSQLGLALNEQFF.

The rearrangement links TRBV15 to TRBJ2-5; 8 bases map to TRBD1. This CDR3 is 15 amino acids long. Germline trimming cut 0 bases from V and 3 bases from J; bases unmatched to any gene: 3. CDR1 and CDR2 (germline): LNHNV, YYDKDF (reference sequence). The CDR3 region is CATSRDPTGEETQYF. The CDR3 nucleotides are TGTGCCACCAGCAGAGATCCGACAGGGGAAGAGACCCAGTACTTC.

The rearrangement links TRBV5-1 to TRBJ1-1; D remains unclear. This CDR3 comprises 14 residues. Germline V CDR1 and CDR2: SGHRS, YFSETQ. V lost 2 bases and J 4 bases, leaving 12 bases between the germline ends. DNA of the CDR3: TGCGCCAGCAGCTTTAGTACGGTCGGCACTGAAGCTTTCTTT. This gives the protein CASSFSTVGTEAFF.

This clone was seen more than once but under ten times. The CDR3 region has the DNA TGCGCCAGCAGCCAAGCGGCGGCCCACTATGGCTACACCTTC. Translation: CASSQAAAHYGYTF. This chain joins TRBV4-1 and TRBJ1-2, with no clear D. CDR1 and CDR2 from the germline V gene are MGHRA and YSYEKL. Trimming stripped 1 base from V and 3 bases from J, with 9 bases between. The CDR3 length is 14 residues.

V is TRBV18 and J is TRBJ2-7; TRBD1 matches 8 bases. Germline V CDR1 and CDR2: KGHSH, LQKENI. V shed 3 bases and J 6 bases; nucleotides not matched to a gene: 4. CDR3 length: 13 amino acids. The CDR3 DNA is TGTGCCAGCTCACCCGGGACAGGTCGCGAGCAGTACGTC. As protein: CASSPGTGREQYV.

The chain uses TRBV6-5 and TRBJ1-1; D is ambiguous. From germline, CDR1 is MNHEY and CDR2 SVGAGI. The V end lost 6 bases, the J end lost 4 bases, and 15 bases lay between the germline ends. This CDR3 contains 14 residues. CDR3: CASRAGPGSTEAFF. DNA of the CDR3: TGTGCCAGCAGAGCCGGGCCCGGGAGCACTGAAGCTTTCTTT.

Only a few counts were recorded for this clone. J is TRBJ1-1 and V is TRBV3-1 (or the pseudogene TRBV3-2), with D possibly being TRBD1 (5 bases). This CDR3 has 15 residues. Germline values: CDR1 LGHDT, CDR2 YNNKEL (reference sequence). The V end was cut by 0 bases, the J end by 5 bases, with 13 bases between. CDR3 bases: TGTGCCAGCAGCCAAGAGCAGGGTCCGGGGACTGAAGCTTTCTTT. It codes for CASSQEQGPGTEAFF.

The V and J genes are TRBV9 and TRBJ2-3; a possible D gene is TRBD2 (5 bases). Trimming removed 0 bases at V and 0 bases at J, with 11 bases between. Germline-derived CDR1 and CDR2 are SGDLS and YYNGEE. CDR3 length: 16 residues. CDR3 residues: CASSVESGTSTDTQYF. The CDR3, as DNA: TGTGCCAGCAGCGTAGAAAGCGGAACTAGCACAGATACGCAGTATTTT.

The chain carries TRBV5-5 and TRBJ2-5; 10 nucleotides line up with TRBD2. CDR1 is SGHKS and CDR2 is YYEKEE in the germline V gene (reference sequence). There are 16 residues in the CDR3. The trim removed 1 base at V and 4 bases at J, leaving 7 bases unmatched. This CDR3 is CASSLKSGGAGETQYF. The CDR3 nucleotides read TGTGCCAGCAGCTTGAAAAGCGGGGGGGCCGGAGAGACCCAGTACTTC.

This chain uses TRBV2 with TRBJ1-2; TRBD1 aligns across 8 bases. CDR1 is SNHLY and CDR2 is FYNNEI in the germline V gene. The CDR3 contains 13 residues. J lost 4 bases, V lost 6 bases, and 4 bases had no gene match. The CDR3 reads CASRAGQGYGYTF. The CDR3 nucleotides read TGTGCCAGCAGGGCCGGACAGGGCTATGGCTACACCTTC.

The J gene is TRBJ2-1, the V gene TRBV18; TRBD1 matches 7 bases. CDR1 KGHSH and CDR2 LQKENI come from the germline V gene. The V segment lost 2 bases and the J segment 0 bases; nucleotides outside the gene matches: 4. The CDR3 has 16 residues. CDR3 nucleotide sequence: TGTGCCAGCTCACCAATGGCAGGGGGCTCCTACAATGAGCAGTTCTTC. It encodes CASSPMAGGSYNEQFF.

The chain links TRBV19 to TRBJ1-5; D unclear. Germline V lookup: CDR1 LNHDA, CDR2 SQIVND (reference sequence). V gave up 7 bases and J gave up 3 bases, with 22 bases separating them. CDR3 size: 17 residues. The CDR3 loop reads CASMGVGGSHSNQPQHF. The CDR3 DNA sequence: TGTGCCAGTATGGGCGTGGGAGGGTCTCATTCCAATCAGCCCCAGCATTTT.

V and J are TRBV7-3 and TRBJ2-5, with 7 nucleotides matching TRBD1. The CDR3 runs to 14 residues. From germline, CDR1 is SGHTA and CDR2 FQGTGA. The V gene end was trimmed by 5 bases and the J gene end by 2 bases; junction bases not matched to a gene: 5. This CDR3 is CASSPTGFQETQYF. For the CDR3, the DNA is TGTGCCAGCAGCCCGACAGGGTTTCAAGAGACCCAGTACTTC.

The chain joins TRBV2 to TRBJ1-5, with D possibly matching TRBD1 (6 bases). Per germline, CDR1 SNHLY and CDR2 FYNNEI. This CDR3 has 14 amino acids. With 6 bases removed from V and 0 bases from J, the gap between germline ends came to 9 bases. CDR3 coding DNA: TGTGCCAGCAGACGGGACATTAGCAATCAGCCCCAGCATTTT. Protein product: CASRRDISNQPQHF.